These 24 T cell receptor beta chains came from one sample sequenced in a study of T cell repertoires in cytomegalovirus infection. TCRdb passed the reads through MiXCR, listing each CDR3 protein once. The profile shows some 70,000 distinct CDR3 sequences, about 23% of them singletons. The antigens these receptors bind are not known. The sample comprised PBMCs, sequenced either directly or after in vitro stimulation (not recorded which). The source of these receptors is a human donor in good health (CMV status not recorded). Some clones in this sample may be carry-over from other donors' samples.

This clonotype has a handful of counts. CDR3 coding DNA: TGTGCCAGCAGCCCCCAACCCTACAATGAGCAGTTCTTC. Protein product: CASSPQPYNEQFF. The rearrangement links TRBV27 to TRBJ2-1; D gene unclear. This CDR3 has 13 amino acids. CDR1 and CDR2 (germline): MNHEY, SMNVEV (reference sequence). Trimming removed 6 bases from V and 2 bases from J, with 8 bases in between.

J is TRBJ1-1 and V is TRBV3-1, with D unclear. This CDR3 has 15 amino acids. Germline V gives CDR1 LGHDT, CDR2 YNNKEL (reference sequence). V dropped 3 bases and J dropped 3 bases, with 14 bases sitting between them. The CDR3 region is CASSQRMLLDTEAFF. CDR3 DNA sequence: TGTGCCAGCAGCCAGAGGATGTTATTGGACACTGAAGCTTTCTTT.

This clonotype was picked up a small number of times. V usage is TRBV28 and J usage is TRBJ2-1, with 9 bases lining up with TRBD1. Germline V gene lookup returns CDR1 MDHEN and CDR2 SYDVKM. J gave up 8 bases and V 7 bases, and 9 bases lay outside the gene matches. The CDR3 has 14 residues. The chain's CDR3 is CASTPGGTGHEQFF. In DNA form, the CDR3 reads TGTGCCAGCACCCCTGGTGGGACAGGGCATGAGCAGTTCTTC.

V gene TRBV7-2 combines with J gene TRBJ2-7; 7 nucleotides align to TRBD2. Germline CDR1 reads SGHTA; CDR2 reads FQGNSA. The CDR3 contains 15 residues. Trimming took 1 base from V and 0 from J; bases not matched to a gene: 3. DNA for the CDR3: TGTGCCAGCAGCTTAGATGGCGGGAGCTCCTACGAGCAGTACTTC. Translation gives CASSLDGGSSYEQYF.

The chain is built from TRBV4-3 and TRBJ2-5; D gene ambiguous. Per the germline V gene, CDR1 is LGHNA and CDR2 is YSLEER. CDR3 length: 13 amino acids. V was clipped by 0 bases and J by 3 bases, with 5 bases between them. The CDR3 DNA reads TGCGCCAGCAGCCAAGATTCTGAAGAGACCCAGTACTTC. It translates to CASSQDSEETQYF.

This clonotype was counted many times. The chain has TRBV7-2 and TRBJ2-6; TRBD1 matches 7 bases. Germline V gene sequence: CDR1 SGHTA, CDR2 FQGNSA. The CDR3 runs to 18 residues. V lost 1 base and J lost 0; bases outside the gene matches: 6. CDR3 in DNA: TGTGCCAGCAGCTTAGTAACAGGGGCCTTCTCTGGGGCCAACGTCCTGACTTTC. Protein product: CASSLVTGAFSGANVLTF. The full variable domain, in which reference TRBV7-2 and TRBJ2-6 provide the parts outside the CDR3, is GAGVSQSPSNKVTEKGKDVELRCDPISGHTALYWYRQSLGQGLEFLIYFQGNSAPDKSGLPSDRFSAERTGGSVSTLTIQRTQQEDSAVYLCASSLVTGAFSGANVLTFGAGSRLTVL.

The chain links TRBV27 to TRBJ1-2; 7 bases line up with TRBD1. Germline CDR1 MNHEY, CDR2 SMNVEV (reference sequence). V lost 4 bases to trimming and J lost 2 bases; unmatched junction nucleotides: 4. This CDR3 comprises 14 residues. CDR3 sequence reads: CASSSGQPNYGYTF. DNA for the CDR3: TGTGCCAGCAGTTCGGGACAGCCAAACTATGGCTACACCTTC.

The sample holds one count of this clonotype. The CDR3 here is CSVEAQEGFEQFF. CDR3 bases: TGCAGCGTTGAGGCTCAGGAGGGATTTGAGCAGTTCTTC. This sequence joins TRBV29-1 and TRBJ2-1; D perhaps matches TRBD2 (6 bases). V lost 3 bases and J lost 9, with 15 bases in between. This CDR3 comprises 13 residues. The germline gives CDR1 SQVTM, CDR2 ANQGSEA.

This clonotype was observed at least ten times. CDR3 residues: CASSSKPLAGFSGANVLTF. The CDR3 nucleotides read TGTGCCAGCAGTTCGAAGCCACTAGCGGGATTCTCTGGGGCCAACGTCCTGACTTTC. The chain couples TRBV7-8 to TRBJ2-6; 10 positions agree with TRBD2. Germline CDR1 is SGHVS and CDR2 is FQNEAQ. Trimming removed 6 bases from V and 0 bases from J; junction bases left unmatched: 11. CDR3 size: 19 residues.

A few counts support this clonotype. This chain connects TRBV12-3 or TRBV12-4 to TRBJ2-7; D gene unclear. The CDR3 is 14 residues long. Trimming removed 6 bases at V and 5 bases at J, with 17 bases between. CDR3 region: CASSPKPGVDEQYF. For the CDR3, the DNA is TGTGCCAGCAGCCCTAAACCTGGGGTGGACGAGCAGTACTTC.

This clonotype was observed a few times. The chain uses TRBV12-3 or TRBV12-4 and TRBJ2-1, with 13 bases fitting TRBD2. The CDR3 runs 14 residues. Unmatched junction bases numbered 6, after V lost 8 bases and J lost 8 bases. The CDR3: CASVRTSGGDEQFF. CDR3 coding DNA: TGTGCCAGCGTACGGACTAGCGGGGGTGATGAGCAGTTCTTC.

The DNA for the CDR3 is TGCGCCAGCAGCCAGAGACTAGCAGTCCAAGAGACCCAGTACTTC. Its protein is CASSQRLAVQETQYF. The chain couples TRBV4-1 to TRBJ2-5; TRBD2 matches at 7 bases. This CDR3 has 15 residues. V shed 3 bases, J shed 1 base, and the junction held 5 bases outside the gene matches. Germline V lookup: CDR1 MGHRA, CDR2 YSYEKL.

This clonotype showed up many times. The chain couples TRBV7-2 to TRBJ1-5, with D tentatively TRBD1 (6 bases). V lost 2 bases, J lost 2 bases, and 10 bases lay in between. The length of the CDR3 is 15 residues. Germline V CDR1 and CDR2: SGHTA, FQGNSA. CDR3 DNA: TGTGCCAGCAGCTTATCATCAGGGGGCAATCAGCCCCAGCATTTT. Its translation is CASSLSSGGNQPQHF.

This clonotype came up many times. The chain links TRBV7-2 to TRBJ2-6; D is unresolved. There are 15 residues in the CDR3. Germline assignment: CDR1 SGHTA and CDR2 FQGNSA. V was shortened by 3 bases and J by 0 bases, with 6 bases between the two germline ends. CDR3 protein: CASSFGHSGANVLTF. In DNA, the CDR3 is TGTGCCAGCAGCTTTGGTCACTCTGGGGCCAACGTCCTGACTTTC.

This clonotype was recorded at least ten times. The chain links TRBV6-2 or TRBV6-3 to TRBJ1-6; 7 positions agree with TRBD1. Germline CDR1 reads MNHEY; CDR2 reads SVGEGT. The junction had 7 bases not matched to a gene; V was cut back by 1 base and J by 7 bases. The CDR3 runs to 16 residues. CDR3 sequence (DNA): TGTGCCAGCAGTTACTTCCCCGGGACAGCGAATTCACCCCTCCACTTT. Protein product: CASSYFPGTANSPLHF.

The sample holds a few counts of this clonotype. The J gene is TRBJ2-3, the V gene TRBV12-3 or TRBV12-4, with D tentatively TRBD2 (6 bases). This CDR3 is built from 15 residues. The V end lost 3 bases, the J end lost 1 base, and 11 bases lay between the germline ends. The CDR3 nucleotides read TGTGCCAGCAGTTTCTGGGCTAGCGGCACAGATACGCAGTATTTT. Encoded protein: CASSFWASGTDTQYF.

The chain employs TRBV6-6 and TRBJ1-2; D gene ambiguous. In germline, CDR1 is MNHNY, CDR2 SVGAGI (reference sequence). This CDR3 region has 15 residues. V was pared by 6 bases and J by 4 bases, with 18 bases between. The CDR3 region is CASSPGEGGVYGYTF. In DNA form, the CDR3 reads TGTGCCAGCAGCCCCGGTGAGGGAGGAGTCTATGGCTACACCTTC.

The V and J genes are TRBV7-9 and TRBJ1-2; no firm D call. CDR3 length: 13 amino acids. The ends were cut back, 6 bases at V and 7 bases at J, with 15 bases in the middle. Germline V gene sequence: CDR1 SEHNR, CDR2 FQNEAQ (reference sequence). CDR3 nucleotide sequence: TGTGCCAGCAGTACTATGTCCCGTGGTGGCTACACCTTC. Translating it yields CASSTMSRGGYTF. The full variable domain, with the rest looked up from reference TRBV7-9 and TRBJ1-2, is DTGVSQNPRHKITKRGQNVTFRCDPISEHNRLYWYRQTLGQGPEFLTYFQNEAQLEKSRLLSDRFSAERPKGSFSTLEIQRTEQGDSAMYLCASSTMSRGGYTFGSGTRLTVV.

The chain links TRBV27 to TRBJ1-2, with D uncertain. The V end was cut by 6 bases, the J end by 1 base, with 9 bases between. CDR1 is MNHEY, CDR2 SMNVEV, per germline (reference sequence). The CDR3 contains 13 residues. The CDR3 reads CASRSFSNYGYTF. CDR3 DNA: TGTGCCAGCAGATCGTTCAGTAACTATGGCTACACCTTC.

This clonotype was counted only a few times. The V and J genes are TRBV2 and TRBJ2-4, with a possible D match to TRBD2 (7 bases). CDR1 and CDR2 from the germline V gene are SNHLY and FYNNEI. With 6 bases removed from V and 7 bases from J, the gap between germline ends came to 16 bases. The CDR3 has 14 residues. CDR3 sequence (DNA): TGTGCCAGCAGGCCAAGGGGGGGAGTGAACATTCAGTACTTC. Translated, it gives CASRPRGGVNIQYF.

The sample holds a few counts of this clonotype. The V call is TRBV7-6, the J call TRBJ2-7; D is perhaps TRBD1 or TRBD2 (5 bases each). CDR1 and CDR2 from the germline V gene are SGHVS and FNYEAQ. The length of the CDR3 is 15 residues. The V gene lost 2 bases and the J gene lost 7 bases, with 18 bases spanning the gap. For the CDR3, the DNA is TGTGCCAGCAGCTTATGGGCAGGGACGATAGGTGAGCAGTACTTC. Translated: CASSLWAGTIGEQYF. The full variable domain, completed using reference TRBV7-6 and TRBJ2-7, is GAGVSQSPRYKVTKRGQDVALRCDPISGHVSLYWYRQALGQGPEFLTYFNYEAQQDKSGLPNDRFSAERPEGSISTLTIQRTEQRDSAMYRCASSLWAGTIGEQYFGPGTRLTVT.

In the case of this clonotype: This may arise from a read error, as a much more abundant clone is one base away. CDR3 DNA sequence: TGTGCCTGTCGCTCAATTGACAGGACTAATGAAAAACTGTTTTTT. The encoded protein is CACRSIDRTNEKLFF. This rearrangement joins TRBV19 to TRBJ1-4, with a tentative D call TRBD1 (6 bases). Germline values: CDR1 LNHDA, CDR2 SQIVND (reference sequence). The CDR3 length is 15 residues. V lost 11 bases and J lost 2, with 18 bases in between.

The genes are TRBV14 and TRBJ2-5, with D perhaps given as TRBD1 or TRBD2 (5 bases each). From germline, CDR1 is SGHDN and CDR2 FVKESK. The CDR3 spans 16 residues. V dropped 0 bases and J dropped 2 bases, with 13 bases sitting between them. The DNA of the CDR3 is TGTGCCAGCAGCCAAGATCCGGGGCGGGCTCAAGAGACCCAGTACTTC. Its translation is CASSQDPGRAQETQYF.

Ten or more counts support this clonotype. The DNA of the CDR3 is TGTGCCAGCAGCTTAGATCAAGGGGGAACACTAGCCAAAAACATTCAGTACTTC. Translation: CASSLDQGGTLAKNIQYF. The genes are TRBV11-3 and TRBJ2-4, with a tentative D call TRBD1 (6 bases). This CDR3 spans 18 amino acids. Germline V gene sequence: CDR1 SGHNT, CDR2 YENEEA. Deletions cut 0 bases from V and 0 bases from J, with 15 bases between.